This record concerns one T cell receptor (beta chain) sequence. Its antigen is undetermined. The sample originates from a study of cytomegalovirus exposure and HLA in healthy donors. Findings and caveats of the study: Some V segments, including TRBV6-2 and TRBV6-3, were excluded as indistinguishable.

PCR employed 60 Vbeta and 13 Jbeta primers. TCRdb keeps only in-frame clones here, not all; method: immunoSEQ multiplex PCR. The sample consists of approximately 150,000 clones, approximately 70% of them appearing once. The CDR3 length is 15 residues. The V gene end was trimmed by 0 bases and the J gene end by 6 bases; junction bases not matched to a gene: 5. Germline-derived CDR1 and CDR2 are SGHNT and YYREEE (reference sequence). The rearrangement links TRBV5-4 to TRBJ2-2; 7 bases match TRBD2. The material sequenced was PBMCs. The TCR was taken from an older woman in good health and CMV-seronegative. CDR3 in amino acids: CASSLVGLGPGELFF. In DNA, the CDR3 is TGTGCCAGCAGCTTGGTAGGACTAGGCCCCGGGGAGCTGTTTTTT.